This T cell receptor (beta chain) was profiled in a study of CD8+ T cells in alopecia areata. Study-level information: Treated individuals took tofacitinib by mouth, 5 to 10 mg twice daily. Tofacitinib administration persisted for 6 to 18 months, succeeded by 6 months off drug. The SALT score measured affected scalp surface percentage in treated patients.

From germline, CDR1 is SEHNR and CDR2 FQNEAQ (reference sequence). V shed 6 bases, J shed 7 bases, and the junction held 6 bases outside the gene matches. The CDR3 extends over 13 amino acids. Treatment of the sample: oral pan-JAK inhibitor, 5-10 mg twice daily. Peripheral blood and lesional scalp punch biopsies were taken from alopecia areata patients. To note about this clone: The antigen is unknown.

Sequencing templates came from extracted RNA that was reverse transcribed into cDNA. The assay was immunoSEQ multiplex PCR, and TCRdb's table has in-frame clones only and misses some. The profile shows 15,000 to 20,000 clones, just under 60% of them singletons. Overall study findings and caveats: Tofacitinib produced a significant decrease in scalp clonality and in expanded CD8+ clones among the top 100.

This clonotype originated in a human donor with alopecia areata. The gene calls are TRBV7-9 and TRBJ1-2, with 9 bases aligning to TRBD1. Sample: skin, taken at week 4, from a patient treated with tofacitinib. DNA of the CDR3: TGTGCCAGCAGACTTACAGGGGGCGGTGGCTACACCTTC. This encodes CASRLTGGGGYTF.